A selection of T cell receptor beta chains follows, all from one sample in a study of identical twins. TCRdb passed the 5' RACE reads through MiXCR, listing each CDR3 protein once. The table shows 1.5 million to 2 million distinct CDR3 sequences, with about 30% occurring only once. The sequencing input was cord blood. The receptors shown here come from a newborn girl in good health. Each CDR3 is given with its conserved first and last residue. The D gene is left open where the match is weak. Clone size is stated in some rows and not others, as once, few, many or a class when expanded.

J gene: TRBJ2-4; V gene: TRBV2; D gene: -; clone size: -; CDR3 protein: CASRQTVLAKNIQYF; CDR3 DNA: TGTGCCAGCAGGCAGACAGTTCTAGCCAAAAACATTCAGTACTTC
J gene: TRBJ2-7; V gene: TRBV7-9; D gene: -; clone size: few; CDR3 protein: CASSFGQLIDEQYF; CDR3 DNA: TGTGCCAGCAGCTTCGGACAGCTAATAGACGAGCAGTACTTC
J gene: TRBJ1-1; V gene: TRBV12-3/TRBV12-4; D gene: -; clone size: -; CDR3 protein: CASSSREGAEAFF; CDR3 DNA: TGTGCCAGCAGTTCCAGGGAAGGTGCTGAAGCTTTCTTT
J gene: TRBJ2-1; V gene: TRBV7-9; D gene: -; clone size: many; CDR3 protein: CASSPEYNEQFF; CDR3 DNA: TGTGCCAGCAGCCCAGAGTACAATGAGCAGTTCTTC
J gene: TRBJ2-7; V gene: TRBV4-2; D gene: TRBD2; clone size: few; CDR3 protein: CASSRETSGTYEQYF; CDR3 DNA: TGTGCCAGCAGCCGAGAGACTAGCGGGACGTACGAGCAGTACTTC
J gene: TRBJ1-6; V gene: TRBV4-2; D gene: TRBD1; clone size: -; CDR3 protein: CASSQDPPTGQISPLHF; CDR3 DNA: TGTGCCAGCAGCCAAGATCCCCCGACAGGGCAGATTTCACCCCTCCACTTT
J gene: TRBJ1-2; V gene: TRBV29-1; D gene: -; clone size: -; CDR3 protein: CSFGRSYGYTF; CDR3 DNA: TGCAGCTTTGGAAGGAGCTATGGCTACACCTTC
J gene: TRBJ2-3; V gene: TRBV28; D gene: TRBD2; clone size: -; CDR3 protein: CASRSTSGSYNEQYF; CDR3 DNA: TGTGCCAGCAGGTCCACTAGCGGCTCCTACAATGAGCAGTATTTT
J gene: TRBJ1-1; V gene: TRBV5-1; D gene: -; clone size: -; CDR3 protein: CASSRGNSNMNTEAFF; CDR3 DNA: TGCGCCAGCAGCCGAGGCAACTCAAACATGAACACTGAAGCTTTCTTT
J gene: TRBJ2-1; V gene: TRBV24-1; D gene: TRBD2; clone size: -; CDR3 protein: CATSDYGGGPLNEQFF; CDR3 DNA: TGTGCCACCAGTGATTATGGGGGAGGGCCTTTGAATGAGCAGTTCTTC
J gene: TRBJ2-6; V gene: TRBV11-2; D gene: TRBD1; clone size: few; CDR3 protein: CASSLVRGWSSGANVLTF; CDR3 DNA: TGTGCCAGCAGCTTAGTCAGGGGGTGGTCTTCTGGGGCCAACGTCCTGACTTTC
J gene: TRBJ2-7; V gene: TRBV7-8; D gene: TRBD1; clone size: few; CDR3 protein: CASSLAFSPGTEFYEQYF; CDR3 DNA: TGTGCCAGCAGCTTAGCTTTCTCCCCCGGGACAGAGTTCTACGAGCAGTACTTC
J gene: TRBJ2-1; V gene: TRBV10-2; D gene: TRBD2; clone size: -; CDR3 protein: CASQGLAGGKQFF; CDR3 DNA: TGCGCCAGTCAGGGACTAGCGGGGGGGAAGCAGTTCTTC
J gene: TRBJ1-2; V gene: TRBV21-1; D gene: -; clone size: -; CDR3 protein: CASKVRQGTGYGYTF; CDR3 DNA: TGTGCCAGCAAAGTCCGTCAGGGGACAGGGTATGGCTACACCTTC
J gene: TRBJ2-3; V gene: TRBV20-1; D gene: TRBD2; clone size: few; CDR3 protein: CSARLAGSDTQYF; CDR3 DNA: TGCAGTGCTCGACTAGCGGGGTCAGATACGCAGTATTTT
J gene: TRBJ2-4; V gene: TRBV30; D gene: -; clone size: few; CDR3 protein: CAWSVDEGGHIQYF; CDR3 DNA: TGTGCCTGGAGTGTGGATGAGGGGGGGCACATTCAGTACTTC
J gene: TRBJ2-1; V gene: TRBV2; D gene: -; clone size: many; CDR3 protein: CASSESGSYNEQFF; CDR3 DNA: TGTGCCAGCAGTGAGAGCGGTTCCTACAATGAGCAGTTCTTC
J gene: TRBJ2-2; V gene: TRBV2; D gene: -; clone size: -; CDR3 protein: CASSFKGYTGELSF; CDR3 DNA: TGTGCCAGCAGTTTTAAGGGTTACACCGGGGAGCTGTCTTTT
J gene: TRBJ2-1; V gene: TRBV12-3/TRBV12-4; D gene: TRBD2; clone size: few; CDR3 protein: CASRLGLAGYNEQFF; CDR3 DNA: TGTGCCAGCAGACTGGGACTAGCGGGGTACAATGAGCAGTTCTTC
J gene: TRBJ2-3; V gene: TRBV20-1; D gene: -; clone size: -; CDR3 protein: CSVPGAVNTDTQYF; CDR3 DNA: TGCAGTGTCCCCGGGGCCGTAAACACAGATACGCAGTATTTT
J gene: TRBJ2-3; V gene: TRBV7-2; D gene: -; clone size: many; CDR3 protein: CASSLGPFGDTQYF; CDR3 DNA: TGTGCCAGCAGCCTAGGCCCGTTTGGAGATACGCAGTATTTT
J gene: TRBJ2-3; V gene: TRBV2; D gene: -; clone size: -; CDR3 protein: CASSDRPGPDTQYF; CDR3 DNA: TGTGCCAGCAGTGATAGGCCAGGGCCAGATACGCAGTATTTT
J gene: TRBJ1-4; V gene: TRBV15; D gene: -; clone size: -; CDR3 protein: CATSRYSQGDEKLFF; CDR3 DNA: TGTGCCACCAGCAGATACTCTCAGGGAGATGAAAAACTGTTTTTT
J gene: TRBJ1-1; V gene: TRBV10-3; D gene: -; clone size: few; CDR3 protein: CAISPGLGTEAFF; CDR3 DNA: TGTGCCATCAGTCCGGGGTTAGGGACTGAAGCTTTCTTT
J gene: TRBJ1-1; V gene: TRBV5-5; D gene: TRBD1; clone size: -; CDR3 protein: CASSPWTGGTTEAFF; CDR3 DNA: TGTGCCAGCAGCCCATGGACAGGGGGCACAACTGAAGCTTTCTTT
J gene: TRBJ1-5; V gene: TRBV27; D gene: TRBD1; clone size: -; CDR3 protein: CASSQQGAVLGQPQHF; CDR3 DNA: TGTGCCAGCAGCCAGCAGGGGGCGGTTCTTGGTCAGCCCCAGCATTTT
J gene: TRBJ2-5; V gene: TRBV27; D gene: TRBD2; clone size: few; CDR3 protein: CASSFGYGRRYQETQYF; CDR3 DNA: TGTGCCAGCAGTTTTGGATACGGGAGGAGATATCAAGAGACCCAGTACTTC
J gene: TRBJ2-1; V gene: TRBV12-5; D gene: TRBD1; clone size: -; CDR3 protein: CASGRDRGPYNEQFF; CDR3 DNA: TGTGCTAGTGGCCGAGACAGGGGCCCCTACAATGAGCAGTTCTTC
J gene: TRBJ1-1; V gene: TRBV7-2; D gene: -; clone size: -; CDR3 protein: CASSRNSRQVRGEAFF; CDR3 DNA: TGTGCCAGCAGCCGCAATAGTCGACAGGTTCGGGGTGAAGCTTTCTTT
J gene: TRBJ2-7; V gene: TRBV2; D gene: -; clone size: few; CDR3 protein: CASSHAGQSPYEQYF; CDR3 DNA: TGTGCCAGCAGTCATGCGGGACAGTCTCCTTACGAGCAGTACTTC
J gene: TRBJ2-1; V gene: TRBV6-5; D gene: -; clone size: -; CDR3 protein: CASSYPSEGSYNEQFF; CDR3 DNA: TGTGCCAGCAGTTACCCCAGCGAGGGGTCCTACAATGAGCAGTTCTTC
J gene: TRBJ1-1; V gene: TRBV10-3; D gene: -; clone size: -; CDR3 protein: CAISEPQGYTEAFF; CDR3 DNA: TGTGCCATCAGTGAGCCCCAGGGTTACACTGAAGCTTTCTTT
J gene: TRBJ1-3; V gene: TRBV3-1; D gene: TRBD1; clone size: few; CDR3 protein: CASTRLETGNAGNTIYF; CDR3 DNA: TGTGCCAGCACCAGGTTAGAGACAGGGAACGCTGGAAACACCATATATTTT
J gene: TRBJ1-1; V gene: TRBV27; D gene: -; clone size: few; CDR3 protein: CASSFRQITEAFF; CDR3 DNA: TGTGCCAGCAGTTTCAGGCAGATCACTGAAGCTTTCTTT
J gene: TRBJ1-5; V gene: TRBV6-2/TRBV6-3; D gene: -; clone size: few; CDR3 protein: CASSNRKYQPQHF; CDR3 DNA: TGTGCCAGCAGTAACAGAAAATATCAGCCCCAGCATTTT
J gene: TRBJ1-2; V gene: TRBV5-6; D gene: -; clone size: -; CDR3 protein: CASSPKDSGLRGYTF; CDR3 DNA: TGTGCCAGCAGCCCGAAAGACTCGGGGTTGAGAGGCTACACCTTC
J gene: TRBJ1-4; V gene: TRBV28; D gene: -; clone size: -; CDR3 protein: CASSFMAGEDSEKLFF; CDR3 DNA: TGTGCCAGCAGTTTCATGGCAGGTGAAGACTCTGAAAAACTGTTTTTT
J gene: TRBJ1-1; V gene: TRBV28; D gene: -; clone size: few; CDR3 protein: CASSVTVMNTEAFF; CDR3 DNA: TGTGCCAGCAGTGTGACAGTTATGAACACTGAAGCTTTCTTT
J gene: TRBJ2-1; V gene: TRBV20-1; D gene: -; clone size: -; CDR3 protein: CSARQSGNEQFF; CDR3 DNA: TGCAGTGCTAGGCAGAGCGGGAATGAGCAGTTCTTC
J gene: TRBJ2-1; V gene: TRBV13; D gene: -; clone size: few; CDR3 protein: CASSRPTGVADSNEQFF; CDR3 DNA: TGTGCCAGCAGCCGCCCTACCGGGGTGGCAGATAGTAATGAGCAGTTCTTC
J gene: TRBJ2-5; V gene: TRBV2; D gene: TRBD2; clone size: few; CDR3 protein: CASRPGLHPPKYQETQYF; CDR3 DNA: TGTGCCAGCAGGCCGGGACTACATCCCCCCAAGTACCAAGAGACCCAGTACTTC
J gene: TRBJ2-7; V gene: TRBV6-5; D gene: -; clone size: -; CDR3 protein: CASSYSSQGSFYEQYF; CDR3 DNA: TGTGCCAGCAGTTACTCGAGCCAGGGATCATTCTACGAGCAGTACTTC
J gene: TRBJ2-3; V gene: TRBV7-2; D gene: TRBD2; clone size: -; CDR3 protein: CASSLPSGRGADTQYF; CDR3 DNA: TGTGCCAGCAGCTTACCTAGCGGGAGGGGGGCAGATACGCAGTATTTT
J gene: TRBJ2-5; V gene: TRBV5-5; D gene: TRBD2; clone size: -; CDR3 protein: CASSLISGRAVETQYF; CDR3 DNA: TGTGCCAGCAGCCTCATTAGCGGGAGGGCCGTAGAGACCCAGTACTTC
J gene: TRBJ2-3; V gene: TRBV29-1; D gene: -; clone size: -; CDR3 protein: CSVEVLVPDTQYF; CDR3 DNA: TGCAGCGTTGAAGTCCTAGTCCCAGATACGCAGTATTTT
J gene: TRBJ2-4; V gene: TRBV7-8; D gene: -; clone size: -; CDR3 protein: CASSLSRQGRKNIQYF; CDR3 DNA: TGTGCCAGCAGCCTATCCCGGCAGGGAAGGAAAAACATTCAGTACTTC
J gene: TRBJ2-7; V gene: TRBV19; D gene: -; clone size: -; CDR3 protein: CASSIEAAVGPYNEQYF; CDR3 DNA: TGTGCCAGTAGTATAGAGGCGGCAGTGGGCCCCTACAATGAGCAGTACTTC
J gene: TRBJ1-4; V gene: TRBV10-3; D gene: -; clone size: -; CDR3 protein: CAISANGGATNEKLFF; CDR3 DNA: TGTGCCATCAGTGCGAATGGGGGGGCAACTAATGAAAAACTGTTTTTT
J gene: TRBJ2-1; V gene: TRBV12-3/TRBV12-4; D gene: -; clone size: few; CDR3 protein: CASSTRQLDLSYNEQFF; CDR3 DNA: TGTGCCAGCAGCACCCGACAGTTGGACTTATCCTACAATGAGCAGTTCTTC
J gene: TRBJ2-4; V gene: TRBV10-3; D gene: TRBD2; clone size: -; CDR3 protein: CAVSWTSGGEQYF; CDR3 DNA: TGTGCCGTCAGTTGGACTAGCGGAGGAGAGCAGTACTTC
J gene: TRBJ2-4; V gene: TRBV10-1; D gene: TRBD2; clone size: -; CDR3 protein: CASSETGTSADIQYF; CDR3 DNA: TGCGCCAGCAGTGAGACGGGGACTAGCGCAGACATTCAGTACTTC